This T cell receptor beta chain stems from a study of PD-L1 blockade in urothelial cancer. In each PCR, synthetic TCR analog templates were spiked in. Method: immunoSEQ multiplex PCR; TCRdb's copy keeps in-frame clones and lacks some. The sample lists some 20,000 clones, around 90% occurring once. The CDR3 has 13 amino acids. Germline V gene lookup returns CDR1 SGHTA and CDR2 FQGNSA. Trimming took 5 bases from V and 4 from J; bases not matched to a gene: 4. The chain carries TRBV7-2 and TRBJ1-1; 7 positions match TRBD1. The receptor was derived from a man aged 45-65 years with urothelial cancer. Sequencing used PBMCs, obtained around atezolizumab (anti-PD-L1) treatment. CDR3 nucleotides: TGTGCCAGCAGCCCCGGGACAGCCACTGAAGCTTTCTTT. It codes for CASSPGTATEAFF.